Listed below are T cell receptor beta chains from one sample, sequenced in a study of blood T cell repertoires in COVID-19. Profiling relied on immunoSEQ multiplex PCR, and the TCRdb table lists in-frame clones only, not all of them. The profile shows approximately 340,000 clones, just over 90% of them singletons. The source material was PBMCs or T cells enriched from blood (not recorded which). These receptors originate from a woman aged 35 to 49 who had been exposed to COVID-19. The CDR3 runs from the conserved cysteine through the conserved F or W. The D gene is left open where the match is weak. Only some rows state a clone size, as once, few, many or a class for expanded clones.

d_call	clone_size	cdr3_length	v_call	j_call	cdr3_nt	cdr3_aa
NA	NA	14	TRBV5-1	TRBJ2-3	TGCGCCAGCAGCCCCGGCGGGGCGACAGATACGCAGTATTTT	CASSPGGATDTQYF
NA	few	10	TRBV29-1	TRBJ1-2	TGCAGCGTTGATCTCTATGGCTACACCTTC	CSVDLYGYTF
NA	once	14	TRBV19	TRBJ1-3	NA	CASSTSGSGNTIYF
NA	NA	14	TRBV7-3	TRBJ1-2	TGTGCCAGCAGCTCCGCCGGGAGGCTCTATGGCTACACCTTC	CASSSAGRLYGYTF
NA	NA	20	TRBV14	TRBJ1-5	TGTGCCAGCAGCCAAGGGCCGGCAGATCTGGGGCACGTATTCAATCAGCCCCAGCATTTT	CASSQGPADLGHVFNQPQHF
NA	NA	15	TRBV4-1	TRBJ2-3	TGCGCCAGCAGCCAAGAGGGGCGACAAAGGGATACGCAGTATTTT	CASSQEGRQRDTQYF
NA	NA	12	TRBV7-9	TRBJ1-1	TGTGCCAGCAGCGGGCAGAACACTGAAGCTTTCTTT	CASSGQNTEAFF
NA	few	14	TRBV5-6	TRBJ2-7	TGTGCCAGCAGCCTCCGGGACACCACCTACGAGCAGTACTTC	CASSLRDTTYEQYF
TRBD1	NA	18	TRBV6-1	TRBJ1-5	TGTGCCAGCAGTGAATTCCACAGGGGGATGAAAGTAACTCAGCCCCAGCATTTT	CASSEFHRGMKVTQPQHF
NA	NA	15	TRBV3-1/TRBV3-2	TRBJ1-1	TGTGCCAGCAGCCAAGATCTCGGGGAGAACACTGAAGCTTTCTTT	CASSQDLGENTEAFF
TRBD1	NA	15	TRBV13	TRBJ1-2	TGTGCCAGCAGCTCATCCGGGACAGGGGACTATGGCTACACCTTC	CASSSSGTGDYGYTF
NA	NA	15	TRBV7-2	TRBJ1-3	TGTGCCAGCAGCTTAGCAAGGAGCTCTGGAAACACCATATATTTT	CASSLARSSGNTIYF
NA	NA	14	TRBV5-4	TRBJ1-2	TGTGCCAGCAGCATCTCGCAGAACCGGGAGGGCTACACCTTC	CASSISQNREGYTF
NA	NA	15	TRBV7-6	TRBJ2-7	TGTGCCAGCAGCTACTTAGGCCCTGAGACGGGTTTACAGTACTTC	CASSYLGPETGLQYF
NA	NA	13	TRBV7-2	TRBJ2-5	TGTGCCAGCAGCTTTCACAGGCGGGAGACCCAGTACTTC	CASSFHRRETQYF
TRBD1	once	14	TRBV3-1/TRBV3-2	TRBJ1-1	TGTGCCAGCAGCCGGTGGACAGGCAACACTGAAGCTTTCTTT	CASSRWTGNTEAFF
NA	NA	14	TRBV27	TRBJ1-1	TGTGCCAGCAGTACTCGACAGCTGAACACTGAAGCTTTCTTT	CASSTRQLNTEAFF
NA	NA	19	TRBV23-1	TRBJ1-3	TGCGCCAGCAGTCAATCTACGCCTGACAGCTGCCCCTTTGGGGACACCATATATTTT	CASSQSTPDSCPFGDTIYF
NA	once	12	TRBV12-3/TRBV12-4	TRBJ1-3	TGTGCCAGCAGCCCTGACTCAAACACCATATATTTT	CASSPDSNTIYF
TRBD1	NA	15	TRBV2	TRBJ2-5	TGTGCCAGCAGAACTTACAGGGGCAGGAGGGAGACCCAGTACTTC	CASRTYRGRRETQYF
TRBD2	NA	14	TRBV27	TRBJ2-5	TGTGCCAGCAAGCTAGCGGGTCTCCAAGAGACCCAGTACTTC	CASKLAGLQETQYF
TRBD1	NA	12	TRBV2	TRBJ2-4	TGTGCCAGCAGCATGGACAGGCCTATTCAGTACTTC	CASSMDRPIQYF
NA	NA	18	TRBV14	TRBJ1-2	TGTGCCAGCAGCCAAGGACGGGACAAAAGCTTATCCGTCTATGGCTACACCTTC	CASSQGRDKSLSVYGYTF
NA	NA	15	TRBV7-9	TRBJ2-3	TGTGCCAGCACCCTTCCTGGACAGAGCACAGATACGCAGTATTTT	CASTLPGQSTDTQYF
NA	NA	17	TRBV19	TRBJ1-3	TGTGCCAGTAGTATACGTTTTCAGGGCATCTCTGGAAACACCATATATTTT	CASSIRFQGISGNTIYF
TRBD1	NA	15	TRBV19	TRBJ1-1	TGTGCCAGTTGCAACCGGACAGGGGAGAACACTGAAGCTTTCTTT	CASCNRTGENTEAFF
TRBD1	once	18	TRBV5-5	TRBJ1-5	TGTGCCAGCAGCTTGGAGTGGACAGGGAGCCATAGCAATCAGCCCCAGCATTTT	CASSLEWTGSHSNQPQHF
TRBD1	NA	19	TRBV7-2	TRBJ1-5	TGTGCCAGCAGCTTAGCAGGGACAGGGGGCAAACGGAGCAATCAGCCCCAGCATTTT	CASSLAGTGGKRSNQPQHF
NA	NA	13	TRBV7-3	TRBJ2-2	TGTGCCAGCAGCCAGGGCTACACCGGGGAGCTGTTTTTT	CASSQGYTGELFF
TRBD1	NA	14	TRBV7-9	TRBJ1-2	TGTGCCAGCAGCCCCGGGACAGGGGGACTTGGCTACACCTTC	CASSPGTGGLGYTF